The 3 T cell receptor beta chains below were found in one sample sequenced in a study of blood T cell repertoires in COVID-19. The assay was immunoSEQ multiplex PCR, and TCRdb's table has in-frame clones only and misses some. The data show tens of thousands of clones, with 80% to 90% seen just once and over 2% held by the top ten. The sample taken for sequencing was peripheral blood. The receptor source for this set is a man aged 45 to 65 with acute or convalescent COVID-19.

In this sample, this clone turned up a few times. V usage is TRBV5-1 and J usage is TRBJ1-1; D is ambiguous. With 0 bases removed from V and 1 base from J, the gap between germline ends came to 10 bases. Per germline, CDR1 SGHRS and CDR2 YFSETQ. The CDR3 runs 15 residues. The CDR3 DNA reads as TGCGCCAGCAGCTTGGTTCCAGGAGGGAACACTGAAGCTTTCTTT. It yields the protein CASSLVPGGNTEAFF.

The CDR3 sequence: CASSHKDNNQPQHF. CDR3 bases: TGCGCCAGCAGCCATAAGGACAACAATCAGCCCCAGCATTTT. The chain joins TRBV4-1 to TRBJ1-5, with D perhaps TRBD1 (5 bases). Germline CDR1 is MGHRA and CDR2 is YSYEKL. Deletions cut 3 bases from V and 3 bases from J, with 9 bases between. The CDR3 extends over 14 amino acids.

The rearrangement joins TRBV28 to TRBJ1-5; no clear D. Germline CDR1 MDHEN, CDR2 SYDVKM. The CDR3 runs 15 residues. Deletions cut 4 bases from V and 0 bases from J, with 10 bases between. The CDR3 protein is CASSSQQYSNQPQHF. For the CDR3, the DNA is TGTGCCAGCAGTTCCCAACAGTATAGCAATCAGCCCCAGCATTTT.